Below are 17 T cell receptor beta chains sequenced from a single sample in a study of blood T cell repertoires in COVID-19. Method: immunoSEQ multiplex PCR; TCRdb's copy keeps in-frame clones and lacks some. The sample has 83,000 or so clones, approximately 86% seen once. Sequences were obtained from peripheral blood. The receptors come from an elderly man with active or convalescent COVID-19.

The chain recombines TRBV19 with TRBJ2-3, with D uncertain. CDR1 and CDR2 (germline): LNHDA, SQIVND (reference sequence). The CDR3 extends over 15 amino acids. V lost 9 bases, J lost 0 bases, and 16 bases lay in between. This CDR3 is CASHPAAASTDTQYF. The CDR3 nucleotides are TGTGCCAGCCATCCGGCGGCTGCTAGCACAGATACGCAGTATTTT.

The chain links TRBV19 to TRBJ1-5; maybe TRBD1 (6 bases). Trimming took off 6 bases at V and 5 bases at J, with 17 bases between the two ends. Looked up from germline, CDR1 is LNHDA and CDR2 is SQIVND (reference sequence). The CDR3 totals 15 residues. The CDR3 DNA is TGTGCCAGTAGCACCACAGGGAGCGCGGATCAGCCCCAGCATTTT. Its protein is CASSTTGSADQPQHF.

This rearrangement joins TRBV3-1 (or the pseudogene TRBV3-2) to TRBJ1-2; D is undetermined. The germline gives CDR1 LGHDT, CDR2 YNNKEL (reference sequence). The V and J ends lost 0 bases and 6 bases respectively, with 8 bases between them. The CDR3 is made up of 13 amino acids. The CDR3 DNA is TGTGCCAGCAGCCAAGATCACAGAAATGGCTACACCTTC. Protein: CASSQDHRNGYTF.

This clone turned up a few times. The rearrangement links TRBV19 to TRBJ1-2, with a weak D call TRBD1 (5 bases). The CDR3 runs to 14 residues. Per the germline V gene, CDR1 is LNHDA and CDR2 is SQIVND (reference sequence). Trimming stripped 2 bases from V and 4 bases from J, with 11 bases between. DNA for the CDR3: TGTGCCAGTAGTATACAGGGTACTCGCTATGGCTACACCTTC. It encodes CASSIQGTRYGYTF.

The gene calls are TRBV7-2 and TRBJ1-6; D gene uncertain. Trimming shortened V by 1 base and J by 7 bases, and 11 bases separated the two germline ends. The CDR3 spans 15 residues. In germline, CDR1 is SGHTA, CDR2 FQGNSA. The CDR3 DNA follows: TGTGCCAGCAGCTTAGGGCAGAGGCTAAATTCACCCCTCCACTTT. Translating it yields CASSLGQRLNSPLHF.

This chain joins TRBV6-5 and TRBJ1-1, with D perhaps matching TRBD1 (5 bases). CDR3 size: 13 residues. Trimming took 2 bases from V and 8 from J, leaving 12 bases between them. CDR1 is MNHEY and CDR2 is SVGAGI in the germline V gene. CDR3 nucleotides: TGTGCCAGCAGTTACAGGACAACTAAGGAAGCTTTCTTT. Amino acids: CASSYRTTKEAFF.

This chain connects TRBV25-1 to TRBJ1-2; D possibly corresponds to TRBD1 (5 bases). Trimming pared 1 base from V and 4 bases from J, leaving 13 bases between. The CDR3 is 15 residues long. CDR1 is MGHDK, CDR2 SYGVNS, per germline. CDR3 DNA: TGTGCCAGCAGTGAATGGGGCGAGATTCTCTATGGCTACACCTTC. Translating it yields CASSEWGEILYGYTF.

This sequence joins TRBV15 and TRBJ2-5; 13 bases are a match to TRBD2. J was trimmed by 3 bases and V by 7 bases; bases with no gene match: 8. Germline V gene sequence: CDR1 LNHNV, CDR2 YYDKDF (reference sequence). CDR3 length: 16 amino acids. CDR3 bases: TGTGCCACCACTTACTACGGGACTAGCGGGAAAGAGACCCAGTACTTC. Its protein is CATTYYGTSGKETQYF.

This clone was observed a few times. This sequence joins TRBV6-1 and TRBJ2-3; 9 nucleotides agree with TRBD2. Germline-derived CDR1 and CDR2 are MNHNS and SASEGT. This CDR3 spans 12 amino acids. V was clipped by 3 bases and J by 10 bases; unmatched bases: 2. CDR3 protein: CASSDPSGAQYF. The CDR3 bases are TGTGCCAGCAGTGATCCTAGCGGGGCGCAGTATTTT.

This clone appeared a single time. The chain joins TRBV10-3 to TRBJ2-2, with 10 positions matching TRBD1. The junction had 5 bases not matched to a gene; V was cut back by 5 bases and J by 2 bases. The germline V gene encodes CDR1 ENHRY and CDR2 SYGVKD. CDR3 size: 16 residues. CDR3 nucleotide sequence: TGTGCCATCAGTCCCGGGACAGGGGTAAACACCGGGGAGCTGTTTTTT. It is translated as CAISPGTGVNTGELFF.

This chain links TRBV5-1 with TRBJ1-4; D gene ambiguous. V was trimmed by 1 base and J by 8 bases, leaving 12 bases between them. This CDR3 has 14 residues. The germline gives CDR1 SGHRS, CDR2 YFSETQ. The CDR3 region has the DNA TGCGCCAGCAGCTTGTCTCCGGGTAAGGAAAAACTGTTTTTT. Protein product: CASSLSPGKEKLFF.

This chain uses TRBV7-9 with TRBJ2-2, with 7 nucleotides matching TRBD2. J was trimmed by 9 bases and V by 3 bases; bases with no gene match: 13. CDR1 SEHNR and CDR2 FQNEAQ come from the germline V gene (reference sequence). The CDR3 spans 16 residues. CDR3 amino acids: CASSFSGGLGGRELFF. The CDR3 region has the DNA TGTGCCAGCAGCTTTTCCGGTGGACTAGGAGGCCGGGAGCTGTTTTTT. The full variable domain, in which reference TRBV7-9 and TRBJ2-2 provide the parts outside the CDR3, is DTGVSQNPRHKITKRGQNVTFRCDPISEHNRLYWYRQTLGQGPEFLTYFQNEAQLEKSRLLSDRFSAERPKGSFSTLEIQRTEQGDSAMYLCASSFSGGLGGRELFFGEGSRLTVL.

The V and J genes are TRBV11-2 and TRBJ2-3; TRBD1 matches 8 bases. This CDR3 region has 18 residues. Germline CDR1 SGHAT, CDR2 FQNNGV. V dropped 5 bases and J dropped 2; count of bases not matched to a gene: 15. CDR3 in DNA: TGTGCCAGCAGCCCAGATGTCGACAGGGGTAGTCACACAGATACGCAGTATTTT. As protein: CASSPDVDRGSHTDTQYF.

The chain's CDR3 is CASSLVASGRAGGEQFF. The CDR3 nucleotides are TGCGCCAGCAGCTTGGTTGCTAGCGGGAGGGCCGGGGGTGAGCAGTTCTTC. The chain links TRBV5-1 to TRBJ2-1, with 12 bases identical to TRBD2. CDR1 and CDR2 from the germline V gene are SGHRS and YFSETQ. V was pared by 0 bases and J by 9 bases, with 10 bases of the junction left unmatched. The CDR3 has 17 residues.

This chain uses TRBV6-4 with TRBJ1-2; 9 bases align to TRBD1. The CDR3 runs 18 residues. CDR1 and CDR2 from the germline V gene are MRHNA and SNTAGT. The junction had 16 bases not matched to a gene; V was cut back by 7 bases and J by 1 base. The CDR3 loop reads CASIQPSDGTGINYGYTF. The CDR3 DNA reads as TGTGCCAGCATCCAGCCCTCTGATGGGACAGGGATTAACTATGGCTACACCTTC.

CDR3 region: CASSPPPTGGNYEQYV. The CDR3 region has the DNA TGTGCCAGCAGCCCCCCCCCTACGGGGGGCAATTACGAGCAGTACGTC. This chain connects TRBV14 to TRBJ2-7; tentative D call: TRBD2 (7 bases). This CDR3 is built from 16 residues. Trimming shortened V by 4 bases and J by 4 bases, and 20 bases separated the two germline ends. Germline CDR1 SGHDN, CDR2 FVKESK.

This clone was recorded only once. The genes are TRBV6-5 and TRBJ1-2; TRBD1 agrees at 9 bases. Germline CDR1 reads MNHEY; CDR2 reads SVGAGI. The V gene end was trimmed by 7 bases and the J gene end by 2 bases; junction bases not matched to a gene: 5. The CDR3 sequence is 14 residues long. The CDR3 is CASNNRGHNYGYTF. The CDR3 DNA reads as TGTGCCAGCAATAACAGGGGGCACAACTATGGCTACACCTTC.